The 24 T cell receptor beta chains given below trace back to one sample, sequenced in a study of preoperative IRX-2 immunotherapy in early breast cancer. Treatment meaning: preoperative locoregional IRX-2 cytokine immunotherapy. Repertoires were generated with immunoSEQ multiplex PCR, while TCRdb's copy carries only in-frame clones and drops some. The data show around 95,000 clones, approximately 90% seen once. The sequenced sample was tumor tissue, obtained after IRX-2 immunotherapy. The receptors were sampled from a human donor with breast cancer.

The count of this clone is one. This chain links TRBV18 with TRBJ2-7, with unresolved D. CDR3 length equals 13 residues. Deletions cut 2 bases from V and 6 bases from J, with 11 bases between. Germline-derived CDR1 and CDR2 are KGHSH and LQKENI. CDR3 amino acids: CASSPLQNAEQYF. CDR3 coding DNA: TGTGCCAGCTCACCATTACAGAATGCCGAGCAGTACTTC.

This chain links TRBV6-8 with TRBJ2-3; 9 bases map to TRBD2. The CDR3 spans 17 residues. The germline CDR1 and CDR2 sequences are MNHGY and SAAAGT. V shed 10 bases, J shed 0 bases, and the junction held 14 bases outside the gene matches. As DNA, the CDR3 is TGTGCCATCAGGGGAACGGCTAGCGGGGTTAGCACAGATACGCAGTATTTT. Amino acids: CAIRGTASGVSTDTQYF.

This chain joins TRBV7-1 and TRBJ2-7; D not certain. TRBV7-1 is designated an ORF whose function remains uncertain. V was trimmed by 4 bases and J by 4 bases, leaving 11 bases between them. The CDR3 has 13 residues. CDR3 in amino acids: CASSLVSQYEQYF. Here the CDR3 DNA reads TGTGCCAGCAGCTTAGTCAGCCAATACGAGCAGTACTTC.

The CDR3, as DNA: TGTGCCAGCTTTCCAGGGAACCCGTATGGCTACACCTTC. Its protein product is CASFPGNPYGYTF. J is TRBJ1-2 and V is TRBV6-8; a weak D match, TRBD1 (5 bases). The length of the CDR3 is 13 residues. Trimming shortened V by 8 bases and J by 5 bases, and 15 bases separated the two germline ends. Germline V gene lookup returns CDR1 MNHGY and CDR2 SAAAGT.

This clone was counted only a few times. This CDR3 is CASSSGGLSNQPQHF. The CDR3 DNA reads TGTGCCAGCAGCTCGGGGGGGCTGAGCAATCAGCCCCAGCATTTT. The V call is TRBV6-8, the J call TRBJ1-5, with D possibly matching TRBD1 (6 bases). Germline CDR1 MNHGY, CDR2 SAAAGT. CDR3 size: 15 residues. V dropped 6 bases and J dropped 1 base, with 13 bases sitting between them.

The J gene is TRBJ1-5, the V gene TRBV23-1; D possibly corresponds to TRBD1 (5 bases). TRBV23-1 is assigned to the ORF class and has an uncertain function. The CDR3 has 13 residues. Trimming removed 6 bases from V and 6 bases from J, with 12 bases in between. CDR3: CASSLEGSQPQHF. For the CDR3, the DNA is TGCGCCAGCAGCTTGGAGGGGAGTCAGCCCCAGCATTTT.

The DNA for the CDR3 is TGCAGCGTTGAAGATCCCGGCGGGGGTAATGAGCAGTTCTTC. Translating gives CSVEDPGGGNEQFF. This chain connects TRBV29-1 to TRBJ2-1; 7 bases agree with TRBD2. The CDR3 length is 14 residues. Germline V gene sequence: CDR1 SQVTM, CDR2 ANQGSEA. V gave up 0 bases and J gave up 7 bases; unmatched junction bases: 6.

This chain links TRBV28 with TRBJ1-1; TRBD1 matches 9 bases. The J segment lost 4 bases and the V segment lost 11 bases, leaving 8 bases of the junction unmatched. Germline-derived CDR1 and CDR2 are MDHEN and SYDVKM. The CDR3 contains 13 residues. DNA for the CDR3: TGTGCCGTACAGGGGGCCGAAGGCACTGAAGCTTTCTTT. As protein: CAVQGAEGTEAFF.

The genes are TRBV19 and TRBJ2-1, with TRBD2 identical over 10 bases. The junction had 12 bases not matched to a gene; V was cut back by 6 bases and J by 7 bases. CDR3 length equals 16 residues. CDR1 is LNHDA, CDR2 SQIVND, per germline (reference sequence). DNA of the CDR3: TGTGCCAGTAGCCTACTAGCGGGGAGAGTCGGAAATGAGCAGTTCTTC. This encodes CASSLLAGRVGNEQFF.

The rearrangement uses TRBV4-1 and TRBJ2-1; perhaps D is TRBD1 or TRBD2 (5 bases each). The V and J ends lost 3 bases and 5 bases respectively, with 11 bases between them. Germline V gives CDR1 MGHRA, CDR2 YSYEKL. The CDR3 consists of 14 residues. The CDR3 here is CASSQSGTHNEQFF. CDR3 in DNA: TGCGCCAGCAGCCAGTCCGGGACCCACAATGAGCAGTTCTTC.

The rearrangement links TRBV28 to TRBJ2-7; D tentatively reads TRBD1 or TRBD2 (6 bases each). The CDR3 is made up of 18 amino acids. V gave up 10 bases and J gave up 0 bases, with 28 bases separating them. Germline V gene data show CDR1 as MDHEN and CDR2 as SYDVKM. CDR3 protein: CAIMGDKWGDTSSYEQYF. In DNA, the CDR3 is TGTGCCATCATGGGAGATAAATGGGGGGACACGAGCTCCTACGAGCAGTACTTC.

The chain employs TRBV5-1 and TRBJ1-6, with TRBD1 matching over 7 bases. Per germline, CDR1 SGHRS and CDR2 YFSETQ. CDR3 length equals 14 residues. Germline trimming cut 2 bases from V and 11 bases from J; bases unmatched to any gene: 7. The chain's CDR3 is CASSLRQGEAPLHF. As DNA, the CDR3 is TGCGCCAGCAGCTTAAGACAGGGTGAGGCACCCCTCCACTTT.

The DNA of the CDR3 is TGCGCCAGCAGCCAAGTCGGGGGGGCAGGGACTGAAGCTTTCTTT. Its protein product is CASSQVGGAGTEAFF. The chain is built from TRBV1 and TRBJ1-1. TRBV1 is described as a pseudogene. The CDR3 length is 15 residues.

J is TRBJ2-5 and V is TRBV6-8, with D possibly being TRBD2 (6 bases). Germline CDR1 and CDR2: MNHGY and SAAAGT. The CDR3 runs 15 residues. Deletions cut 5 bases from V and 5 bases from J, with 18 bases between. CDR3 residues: CASSPPGLQAETQYF. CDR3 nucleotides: TGTGCCAGCAGTCCTCCGGGACTTCAGGCGGAGACCCAGTACTTC.

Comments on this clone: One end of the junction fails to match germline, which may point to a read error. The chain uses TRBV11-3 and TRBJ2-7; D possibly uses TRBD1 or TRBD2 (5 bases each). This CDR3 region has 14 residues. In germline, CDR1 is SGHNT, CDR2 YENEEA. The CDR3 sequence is CASNLEGDAYEQYF. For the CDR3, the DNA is TGTGCCAGCAACTTAGAAGGGGACGCCTACGAGCAGTACTTC.

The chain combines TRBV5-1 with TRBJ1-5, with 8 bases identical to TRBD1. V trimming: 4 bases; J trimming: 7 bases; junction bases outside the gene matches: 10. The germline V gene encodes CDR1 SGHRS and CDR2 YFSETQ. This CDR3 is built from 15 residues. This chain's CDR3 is CASSEAGGAGQPQHF. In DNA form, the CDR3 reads TGCGCCAGCAGCGAAGCAGGGGGCGCCGGGCAGCCCCAGCATTTT.

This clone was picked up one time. CDR3 amino acids: CATRGGSTDTQYF. The CDR3 bases are TGTGCCACCAGGGGCGGGAGCACAGATACGCAGTATTTT. The chain is built from TRBV6-8 and TRBJ2-3, with D tentatively TRBD1 (6 bases). CDR3 length: 13 residues. From germline, CDR1 is MNHGY and CDR2 SAAAGT. V was clipped by 10 bases and J by 0 bases, with 11 bases between them.

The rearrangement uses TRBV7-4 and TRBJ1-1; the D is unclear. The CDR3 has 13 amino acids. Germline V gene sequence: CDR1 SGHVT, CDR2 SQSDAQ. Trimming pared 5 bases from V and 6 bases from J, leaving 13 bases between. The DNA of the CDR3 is TGTGCCAGCAGCAGGGAGTTTCGGGCTGAAGCTTTCTTT. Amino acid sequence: CASSREFRAEAFF.

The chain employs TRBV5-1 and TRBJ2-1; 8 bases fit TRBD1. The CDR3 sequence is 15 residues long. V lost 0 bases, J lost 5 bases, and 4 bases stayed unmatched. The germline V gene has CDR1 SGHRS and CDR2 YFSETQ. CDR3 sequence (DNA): TGCGCCAGCAGCTTGGCAGGGGGCTTGAACAATGAGCAGTTCTTC. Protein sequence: CASSLAGGLNNEQFF.

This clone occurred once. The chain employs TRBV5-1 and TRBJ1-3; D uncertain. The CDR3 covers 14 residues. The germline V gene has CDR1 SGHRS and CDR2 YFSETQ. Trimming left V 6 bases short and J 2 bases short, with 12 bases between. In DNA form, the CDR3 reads TGCGCCAGCAAAATCGAGGAGGCTGGAAACACCATATATTTT. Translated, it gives CASKIEEAGNTIYF.

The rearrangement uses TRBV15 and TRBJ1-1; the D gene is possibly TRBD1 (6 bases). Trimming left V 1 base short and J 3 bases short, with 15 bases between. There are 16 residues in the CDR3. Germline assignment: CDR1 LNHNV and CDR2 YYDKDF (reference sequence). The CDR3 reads CATSRGEGVIDTEAFF. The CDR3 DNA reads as TGTGCCACCAGCAGAGGGGAGGGGGTCATTGACACTGAAGCTTTCTTT.

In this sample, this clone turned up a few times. CDR3 DNA sequence: TGTGCCAGCAGCCAAGCAGAACCGAGCAAGGCTTTCTTT. As protein: CASSQAEPSKAFF. This rearrangement joins TRBV14 to TRBJ1-1; no reliable D call. Trimming shortened V by 1 base and J by 11 bases, and 14 bases separated the two germline ends. This CDR3 spans 13 amino acids. The germline V gene encodes CDR1 SGHDN and CDR2 FVKESK.

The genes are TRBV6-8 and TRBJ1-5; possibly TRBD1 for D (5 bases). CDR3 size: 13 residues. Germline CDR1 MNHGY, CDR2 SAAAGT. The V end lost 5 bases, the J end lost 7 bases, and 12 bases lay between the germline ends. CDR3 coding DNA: TGTGCCAGCAGTAGCTCAGGGTTCCAGCCCCAGCATTTT. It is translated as CASSSSGFQPQHF.

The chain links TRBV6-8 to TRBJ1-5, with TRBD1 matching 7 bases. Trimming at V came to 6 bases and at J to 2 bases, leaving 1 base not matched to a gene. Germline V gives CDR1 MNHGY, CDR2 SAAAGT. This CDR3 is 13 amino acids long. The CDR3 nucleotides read TGTGCCAGCAGCGACAGGGGCAATCAGCCCCAGCATTTT. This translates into CASSDRGNQPQHF.